This T cell receptor (beta chain) was sequenced during a study of early T cells in non-severe SARS-CoV-2 infection. TCRdb re-called the 5' RACE reads through MiXCR, storing one row per CDR3 protein. The table lists tens of thousands of distinct CDR3 sequences, approximately 6.1% of them singletons. V lost 1 base, J lost 4 bases, and 25 bases lay in between. Germline CDR1 KGHSH, CDR2 LQKENI. CDR3 length equals 20 residues. Ten or more counts support this clonotype. The material sequenced was whole blood. The clonotype originates from an adult who was a healthcare worker with PCR-confirmed SARS-CoV-2 infection or an uninfected control (not recorded which). The rearrangement uses TRBV18 and TRBJ1-4; D remains unclear. DNA for the CDR3: TGTGCCAGCTCACCACTATTTGGAGACCATCCTTCTGGGAGTAATGAAAAACTGTTTTTT. Translated, it gives CASSPLFGDHPSGSNEKLFF.